This section outlines one T cell receptor beta chain sequence together with its context. This specimen belongs to a study of blood T cell repertoires in COVID-19. Germline CDR1 MNHEY, CDR2 SVGAGI. V dropped 2 bases and J dropped 4 bases, with 6 bases sitting between them. The CDR3 extends over 13 amino acids. Using immunoSEQ multiplex PCR, the repertoire was profiled, and TCRdb retains in-frame clones only, with some absent. The sample has some 150,000 clones, over 75% seen once. The chain carries TRBV6-5 and TRBJ1-3; no firm D call. The source of this sequence is a woman aged 50 to 65 with acute or convalescent COVID-19. Sequencing was performed on peripheral blood. This chain's CDR3 is CASSYGLGNTIYF. CDR3 in DNA: TGTGCCAGCAGTTACGGCCTCGGAAACACCATATATTTT.